This T cell receptor (beta chain) stems from a study of cytomegalovirus exposure and HLA in healthy donors (dated by TCRdb to the late 2010s). Regarding the complete study: A later analysis indicated that the 130 or so validation repertoires were generated on the platform also employed for the roughly 650 repertoires of the first cohort. The study aimed to test whether cataloging public T cell receptors could reveal signatures of past pathogen exposure. A separate validation cohort of more than 100 different subjects was used in addition to the approximately 610-subject first cohort. High-throughput TCR immunosequencing, statistical association of individual TCRs with disease status, and machine learning were combined to predict cytomegalovirus infection status.

Study-level results and caveats: Three of the identified cytomegalovirus-associated TCR beta chains were confirmed in vitro to be specific for cytomegalovirus antigens. Of the cluster scores, 90% to 95% were above 0 in a later analysis, which found that TCRs clustered in the first cohort also tended to co-occur in the 90 to 150 validation repertoires. Cytomegalovirus status was reported to be diagnosed by the classifier with high specificity and sensitivity in both the original and validation cohorts. A later analysis had no HLA typing for the validation cohort, so co-occurrence there was scored across all 120 repertoires. The authors suggested that the approach could potentially be extended to other disease states and immunological phenotypes. The study gave a list of about 160 TCR beta chains associated with cytomegalovirus. Most TCR sequences were seen in very few donors, while some public TCRs were found in many individuals.

Libraries were built with the immunoSEQ multiplex PCR assay. Turning to the authors' computational methods: A statistical classification framework was built to diagnose cytomegalovirus status from the catalog of TCR beta chain sequences. Here the immuneACCESS table is served through TCRdb, limited to in-frame sequences with V and J called. Missing clones are a known gap in these copies; in checked studies unresolved V genes cover under half, and the rest lacks a known reason. V, J and clone size were drawn from that table, and D and trimming were deduced from the DNA. Recorded for this sample are 160,000 or so clones; approximately 90% of them occurred a single time. The ten largest clones take up about 3% of the sample. Donors formed part of the validation cohort, which comprised over a hundred subjects and was distinct from the first cohort of 690 or so subjects. From the germline V gene, CDR1 is LGHNA and CDR2 is YNFKEQ. Compared with germline, V lacks 5 bases and J lacks 5 bases; bases without a gene match: 3. The CDR3 runs 15 residues from the cysteine to the phenylalanine. Only the CDR3 part of the read is kept: 45 bases, read in frame from the first base.

Comments on this clone: The antigen it recognizes is unknown. The sample holds no much larger clone one base away, and base qualities are not on file.

Rearrangement joined TRBV4-2 to TRBJ2-1; 13 of the junction bases match TRBD2. The clonotype comes from a man aged 18 to 30 in good health and CMV-seronegative. The sequenced sample was PBMCs. The encoded CDR3 is CASSSLAGGNNEQFF. The sequenced DNA: TGTGCCAGCAGCTCACTAGCGGGGGGGAACAATGAGCAGTTCTTC.